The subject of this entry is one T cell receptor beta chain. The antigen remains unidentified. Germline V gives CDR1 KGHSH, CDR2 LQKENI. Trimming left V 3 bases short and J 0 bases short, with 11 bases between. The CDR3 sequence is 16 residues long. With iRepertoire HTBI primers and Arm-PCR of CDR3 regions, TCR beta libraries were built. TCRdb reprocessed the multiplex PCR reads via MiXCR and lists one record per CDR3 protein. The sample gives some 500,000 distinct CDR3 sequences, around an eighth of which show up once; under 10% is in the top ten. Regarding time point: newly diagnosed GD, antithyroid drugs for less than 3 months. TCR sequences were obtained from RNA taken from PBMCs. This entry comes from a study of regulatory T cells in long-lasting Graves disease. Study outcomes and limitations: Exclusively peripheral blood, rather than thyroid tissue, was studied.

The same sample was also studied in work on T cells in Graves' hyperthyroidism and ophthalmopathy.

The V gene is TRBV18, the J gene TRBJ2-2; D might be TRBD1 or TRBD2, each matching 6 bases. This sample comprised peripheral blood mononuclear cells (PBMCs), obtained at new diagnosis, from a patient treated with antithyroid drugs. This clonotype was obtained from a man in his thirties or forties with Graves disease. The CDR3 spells CASSPQGGSNTGELFF. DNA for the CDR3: TGTGCCAGCTCACCCCAAGGGGGGTCGAACACCGGGGAGCTGTTTTTT.